This entry features one T cell receptor beta chain sequence. The data were obtained in a study of cytomegalovirus exposure and HLA in healthy donors. V gave up 4 bases and J gave up 2 bases; unmatched junction bases: 13. Germline V lookup: CDR1 SGHDT, CDR2 YYEEEE. The CDR3 sequence is 17 residues long. Researchers ran the PCR with 60 Vbeta and 13 Jbeta primers. This table comes from immunoSEQ multiplex PCR, and its TCRdb copy is limited to in-frame clones, with some not included. The data show some 130,000 clones, 80% seen once. This receptor was taken from a male donor in good health and CMV-seronegative. The V call is TRBV5-6, the J call TRBJ2-5, with 8 bases lining up with TRBD2. The sample was PBMCs. CDR3: CASSPLRLATNQETQYF. CDR3 nucleotide sequence: TGTGCCAGCAGCCCACTACGACTAGCGACTAATCAAGAGACCCAGTACTTC.